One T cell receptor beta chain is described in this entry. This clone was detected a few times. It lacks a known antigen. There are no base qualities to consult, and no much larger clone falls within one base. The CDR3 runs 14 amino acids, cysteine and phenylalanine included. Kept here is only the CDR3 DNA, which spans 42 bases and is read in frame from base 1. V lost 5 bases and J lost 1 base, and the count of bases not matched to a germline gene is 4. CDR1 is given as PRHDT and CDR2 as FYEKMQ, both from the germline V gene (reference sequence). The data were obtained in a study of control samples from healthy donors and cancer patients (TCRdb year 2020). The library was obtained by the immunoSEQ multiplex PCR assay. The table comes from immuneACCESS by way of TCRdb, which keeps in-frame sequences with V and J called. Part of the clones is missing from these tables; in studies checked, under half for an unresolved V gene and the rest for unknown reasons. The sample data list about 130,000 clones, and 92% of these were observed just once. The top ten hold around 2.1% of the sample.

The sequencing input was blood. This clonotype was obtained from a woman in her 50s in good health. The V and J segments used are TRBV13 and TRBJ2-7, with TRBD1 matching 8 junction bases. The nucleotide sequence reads TGTGCCAGCAGCCTAACAGGGGGATCCTACGAGCAGTACTTC. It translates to CASSLTGGSYEQYF.